These T cell receptor beta chains were read from a single sample in a study of tumor-infiltrating lymphocytes in primary liver carcinoma. TCRdb ran MiXCR on the multiplex PCR reads and lists one entry per CDR3 protein. The sample contains almost 55,000 distinct CDR3 sequences, about 80% of which appear only once. The sample consisted of liver tumor tissue from sampling region 2. The receptors stem from a man between 40 and 49 years old with primary liver carcinoma and hepatitis B virus infection. The CDR3 runs from the conserved cysteine through the conserved F or W. The D gene is left open where the match is weak. A clone size is listed for some rows: how often the clone was seen (once, few, many), or a class if it is expanded.

abundance	v_gene	d_gene	j_gene	CDR3nt	CDR3aa
NA	TRBV6-5	NA	TRBJ2-7	TGCGCCAGCAGTTACCAGTCAACCCCTTTCGAGCAGTACTTC	CASSYQSTPFEQYF
NA	TRBV4-1	TRBD1	TRBJ1-2	TGCGCCAGCAGCCAAGTGGAGGGGGCAGGATACTATGCCTACACATTC	CASSQVEGAGYYAYTF
NA	TRBV4-1	TRBD2	TRBJ2-7	TGCGCCAGCAGCCAAGAGGGACTAGCGGGAAGCCAGGTCTACGGGCAGTACTTC	CASSQEGLAGSQVYGQYF
many	TRBV28	TRBD2	TRBJ2-3	TGTGCCAGCACCTCGACAGCGGGAGCATTCACAGATACGCAGTATTTT	CASTSTAGAFTDTQYF
many	TRBV6-2/TRBV6-3	TRBD2	TRBJ2-1	TGTGCCAGCAGTTACTGGCTAGCGGGAGGGTTTCGGGATGAGCAGTTCTTC	CASSYWLAGGFRDEQFF
NA	TRBV20-1	NA	TRBJ2-1	TGCAGTGCCAGGGGGACTAGTAACAATGAGCAGTTCTTC	CSARGTSNNEQFF
NA	TRBV6-5	TRBD2	TRBJ2-7	TGTTCCTCCAGGCCGGATGGACTAGCCTACGAGCAATACTTC	CSSRPDGLAYEQYF
NA	TRBV7-2	TRBD2	TRBJ2-1	TGTGCCAGCAGCTTAGAGGGACTAGCGGGAGCTGAGCAGTTCTTC	CASSLEGLAGAEQFF
NA	TRBV6-1	NA	TRBJ2-7	TGTGCCATCAGTGTAGGGCCCTCAGGCGAGCAGTATTTC	CAISVGPSGEQYF
NA	TRBV9	NA	TRBJ2-7	TGTGCCAGCAGCCCCCGACTAGGGGCCCCCCTGGAGCAGTACTTC	CASSPRLGAPLEQYF
many	TRBV28	TRBD1	TRBJ2-7	TGTGCCAGCAGTGTGACCGGGACAGGGGGCGCGTGGCAGTACTTC	CASSVTGTGGAWQYF
NA	TRBV4-1	NA	TRBJ1-1	TGCGCCAGCAGCCCATGGGGGGGCCACACTGAAACTCTCTTT	CASSPWGGHTETLF
NA	TRBV6-5	NA	TRBJ2-7	TGCGCCAGCAGTTGCCGGGACATCGGTAGGCGAGGGAACGACCAGTACTTC	CASSCRDIGRRGNDQYF
NA	TRBV6-6	TRBD2	TRBJ2-7	TGTATCAGCAGTTACGGAGGCCAGGGAGTACTAGCGGTCCGAGAGGGGGAGCAGTACTTC	CISSYGGQGVLAVREGEQYF
many	TRBV4-2	NA	TRBJ2-7	TGTGCCAGCAGCCAAACCTCGACAGCCCGGGAGCAGTACTTC	CASSQTSTAREQYF
NA	TRBV6-6	NA	TRBJ2-2	TGTGCCAGCAGTTACGGTGCGGTCGGGACCAGGGAGCTGTTTTTT	CASSYGAVGTRELFF
NA	TRBV27	NA	TRBJ1-2	TGTGCCAGCAGTTTATACGGTGCTAACTATGGCTACACCTTC	CASSLYGANYGYTF
many	TRBV10-1	NA	TRBJ2-7	TGCGCCTCGCATGAAGTCAGGGGCGGAGGGAACTACGAGCAGTACTTC	CASHEVRGGGNYEQYF
once	TRBV4-1	NA	TRBJ1-2	TGTGCCAGCATCGAGACAGCTAATTATGGCTACACCTTC	CASIETANYGYTF
NA	TRBV12-3/TRBV12-4	NA	TRBJ1-5	TGTGCCGGCAGCAGTGGCCCAAGCGATCAGCCCCAGCATTTT	CAGSSGPSDQPQHF
many	TRBV30	NA	TRBJ2-5	TGTGCCTGGAGTGTACCCCCGGGAGAGACCCAGTACTTC	CAWSVPPGETQYF
NA	TRBV29-1	NA	TRBJ1-2	TGCAGCGTTGCCCTGAACTATGACTACACATTC	CSVALNYDYTF
NA	TRBV7-9	TRBD2	TRBJ2-1	TGTGCCAGCAGCTTAAAGCGGGAGGGCCAGGATTACAATGGGCAGTTCTTC	CASSLKREGQDYNGQFF
NA	TRBV5-1	NA	TRBJ1-4	TGCGTCTGCAGCTTGGTCGCCAACGCCAATGAAAAACTGTTTTTT	CVCSLVANANEKLFF
NA	TRBV11-2	NA	TRBJ1-4	TGTGCCAGCAGCTTAGAGGTTGAGTGCGAAAAACTGTTTTTT	CASSLEVECEKLFF
NA	TRBV11-2	NA	TRBJ1-2	TGTGCCAACAGCTTAACCCCGGGGAGCGGCTATGACTACACCTTC	CANSLTPGSGYDYTF
NA	TRBV5-8	NA	TRBJ2-1	TGTGCCAGCACCCTCGGACTCTTTGGGGTCTACAATGAGCAGTTCTTC	CASTLGLFGVYNEQFF
few	TRBV24-1	NA	TRBJ1-5	TGTGCCACCAGTGATCGAAGCAATCAGCCCCAGCATTTT	CATSDRSNQPQHF
NA	TRBV11-2	NA	TRBJ2-5	TGTGCCAGCATCTTAGTCAGTGGGGGCAGTCGGCAAGAGACCCATTATTTC	CASILVSGGSRQETHYF
many	TRBV6-2/TRBV6-3	TRBD2	TRBJ2-3	TGTGCCAGCAGTTTACTAGCGGGAGAAGAAGATACGCAGTATTTT	CASSLLAGEEDTQYF
many	TRBV5-1	TRBD1	TRBJ2-5	TGCGCCAGCAGCATAGGGGGCTTGGGGGAGACCCAGTACTTC	CASSIGGLGETQYF
NA	TRBV11-2	TRBD2	TRBJ2-5	TGTGCCAGCGGGGGAGGGGACCAAGGGACCCAGCACTTC	CASGGGDQGTQHF
many	TRBV5-5	NA	TRBJ2-7	TGTGCCAGCAGCTTGCGACCCGGGGATCGTTACGAGCAGTACTTC	CASSLRPGDRYEQYF
few	TRBV2	TRBD1	TRBJ2-7	TGTGCCAGCAGTGAAGGGACGACAGGGTTTACCTACGAGCAGTACTTC	CASSEGTTGFTYEQYF
NA	TRBV6-5	TRBD1	TRBJ2-3	TGTGCAAGCAGTTACAGGGGGTCAGATACGCAGTATTTT	CASSYRGSDTQYF
NA	TRBV7-9	TRBD2	TRBJ2-2	TGTGCCAGCAGCTTTAGCGGGAGGGTCAACGGGGAGCTGTTTTTT	CASSFSGRVNGELFF
NA	TRBV11-1	NA	TRBJ1-1	TGTTCGTCCGTGACAGGAGGTTTAGACAATGAAGCTTTCTTT	CSSVTGGLDNEAFF
medium-sized	TRBV6-6	NA	TRBJ1-2	TGTGCCAGCAGTTACTCGAGTGAGCTCACCTTC	CASSYSSELTF
NA	TRBV6-5	TRBD1	TRBJ1-4	TGTGCCAGCAGTAACACAGGGGGTAGTGAAAAGCTGTTTTTT	CASSNTGGSEKLFF
NA	TRBV6-2/TRBV6-3	NA	TRBJ2-5	TGTGCCAGCAGTCCCGGGACTGGAGTAGTTCATGGCCAGTACTTC	CASSPGTGVVHGQYF
many	TRBV24-1	NA	TRBJ1-1	TGTGCCACCAGTGCTCCGTCTGGGACTGAAGCTTTCTTT	CATSAPSGTEAFF
NA	TRBV4-1	NA	TRBJ2-6	TGCGCCAGCAGCCAAGGTCCAGGAGCCACTGGGGCCAACGTGCTGGCTTTC	CASSQGPGATGANVLAF
NA	TRBV12-3/TRBV12-4	NA	TRBJ2-5	TGTGCTAGTAGCCAGACAAGGGGACAGACCCAGTACTTC	CASSQTRGQTQYF
NA	TRBV18	NA	TRBJ2-7	TGTGCCAGCTCACCAACAGGCGGGGACGAGCAGTACTTC	CASSPTGGDEQYF
NA	TRBV6-1	TRBD1	TRBJ2-7	TGTGCCTGCAGTGAGGGGACAGGACCCCCCTACGAGCAGTACTTC	CACSEGTGPPYEQYF